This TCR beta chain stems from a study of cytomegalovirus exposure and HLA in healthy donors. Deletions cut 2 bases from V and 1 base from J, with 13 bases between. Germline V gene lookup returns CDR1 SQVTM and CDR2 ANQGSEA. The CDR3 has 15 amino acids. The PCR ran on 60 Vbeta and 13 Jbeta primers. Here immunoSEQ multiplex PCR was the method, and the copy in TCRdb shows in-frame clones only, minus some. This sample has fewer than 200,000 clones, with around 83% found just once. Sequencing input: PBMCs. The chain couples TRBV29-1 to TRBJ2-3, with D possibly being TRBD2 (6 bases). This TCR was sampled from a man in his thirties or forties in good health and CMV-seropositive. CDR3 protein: CSVETEGPGTDTQYF. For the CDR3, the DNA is TGCAGCGTTGAAACGGAGGGACCTGGCACAGATACGCAGTATTTT.